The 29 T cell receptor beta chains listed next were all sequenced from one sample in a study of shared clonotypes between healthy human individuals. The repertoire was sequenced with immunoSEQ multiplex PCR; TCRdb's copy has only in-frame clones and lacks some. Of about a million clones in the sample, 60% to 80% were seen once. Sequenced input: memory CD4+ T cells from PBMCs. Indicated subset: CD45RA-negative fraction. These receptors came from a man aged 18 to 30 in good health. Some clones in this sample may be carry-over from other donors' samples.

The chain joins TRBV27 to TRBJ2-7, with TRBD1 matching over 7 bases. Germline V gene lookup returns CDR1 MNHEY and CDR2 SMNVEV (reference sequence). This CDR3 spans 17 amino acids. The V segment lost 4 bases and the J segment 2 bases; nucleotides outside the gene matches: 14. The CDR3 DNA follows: TGTGCCAGCAGTTCAGGGCCATCCCGGGACAGAACCTACGAGCAGTACTTC. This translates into CASSSGPSRDRTYEQYF.

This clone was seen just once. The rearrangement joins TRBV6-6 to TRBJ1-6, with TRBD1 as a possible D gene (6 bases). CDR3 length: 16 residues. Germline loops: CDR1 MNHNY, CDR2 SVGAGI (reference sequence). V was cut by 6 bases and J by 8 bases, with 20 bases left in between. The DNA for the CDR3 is TGTGCCAGCAGCCCCCGGGACACGGGCATGTATTCACCCCTCCACTTT. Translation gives CASSPRDTGMYSPLHF.

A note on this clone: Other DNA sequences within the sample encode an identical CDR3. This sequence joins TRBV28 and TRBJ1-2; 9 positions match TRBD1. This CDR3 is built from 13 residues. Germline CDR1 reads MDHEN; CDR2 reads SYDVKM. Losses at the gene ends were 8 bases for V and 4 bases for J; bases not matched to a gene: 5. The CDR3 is CASRTGGGYGYTF. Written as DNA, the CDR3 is TGTGCCAGCCGTACAGGGGGCGGCTATGGCTACACCTTC.

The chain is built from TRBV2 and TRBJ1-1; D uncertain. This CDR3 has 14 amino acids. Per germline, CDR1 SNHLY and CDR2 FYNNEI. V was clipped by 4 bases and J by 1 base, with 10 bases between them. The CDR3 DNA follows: TGTGCCAGCAGTGGCTCCCGGAGGAACACTGAAGCTTTCTTT. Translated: CASSGSRRNTEAFF.

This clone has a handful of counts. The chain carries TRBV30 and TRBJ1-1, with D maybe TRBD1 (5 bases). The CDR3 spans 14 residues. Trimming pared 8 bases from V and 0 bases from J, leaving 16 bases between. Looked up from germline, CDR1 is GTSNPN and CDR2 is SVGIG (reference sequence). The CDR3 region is CAGDRGEMNTEAFF. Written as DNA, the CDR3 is TGTGCCGGGGACCGGGGGGAAATGAACACTGAAGCTTTCTTT.

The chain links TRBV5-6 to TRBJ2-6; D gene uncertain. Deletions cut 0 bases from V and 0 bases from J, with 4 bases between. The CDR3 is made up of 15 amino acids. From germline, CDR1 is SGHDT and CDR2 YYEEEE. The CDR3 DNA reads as TGTGCCAGCAGCTTGGTAGGCTCTGGGGCCAACGTCCTGACTTTC. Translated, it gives CASSLVGSGANVLTF.

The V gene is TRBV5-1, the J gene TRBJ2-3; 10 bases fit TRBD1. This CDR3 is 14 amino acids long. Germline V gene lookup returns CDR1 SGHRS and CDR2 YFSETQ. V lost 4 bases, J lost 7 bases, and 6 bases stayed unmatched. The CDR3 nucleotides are TGCGCCAGCAGCCGGACAGGGGGGGTATATACGCAGTATTTT. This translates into CASSRTGGVYTQYF.

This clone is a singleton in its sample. The CDR3 sequence: CASNDRHQETQYF. In DNA form, the CDR3 reads TGTGCCAGTAACGACAGGCACCAAGAGACCCAGTACTTC. The chain employs TRBV19 and TRBJ2-5; a weak D match, TRBD1 (6 bases). The V end was cut by 7 bases, the J end by 0 bases, with 9 bases between. The CDR3 consists of 13 residues. Germline-derived CDR1 and CDR2 are LNHDA and SQIVND (reference sequence).

Written as DNA, the CDR3 is TGTGCCAGCAGCTTAGAGGGGGGGCCGGGTCAGCCCCAGCATTTT. Its translation is CASSLEGGPGQPQHF. The rearrangement links TRBV7-9 to TRBJ1-5, with D maybe TRBD1 (6 bases). Germline values: CDR1 SEHNR, CDR2 FQNEAQ (reference sequence). The CDR3 sequence is 15 residues long. Trimming removed 1 base from V and 6 bases from J, with 13 bases in between.

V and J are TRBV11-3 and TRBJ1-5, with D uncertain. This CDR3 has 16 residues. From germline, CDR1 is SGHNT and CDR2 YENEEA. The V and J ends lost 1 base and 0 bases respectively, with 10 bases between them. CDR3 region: CASSLGVIYSNQPQHF. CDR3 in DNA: TGTGCCAGCAGCTTAGGTGTGATTTATAGCAATCAGCCCCAGCATTTT.

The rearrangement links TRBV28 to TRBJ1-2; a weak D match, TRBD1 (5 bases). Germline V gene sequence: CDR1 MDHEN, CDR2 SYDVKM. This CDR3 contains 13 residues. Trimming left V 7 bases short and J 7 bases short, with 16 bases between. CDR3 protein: CASTRDGVGGYTF. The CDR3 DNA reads TGTGCCAGCACTAGGGACGGAGTTGGTGGCTACACCTTC.

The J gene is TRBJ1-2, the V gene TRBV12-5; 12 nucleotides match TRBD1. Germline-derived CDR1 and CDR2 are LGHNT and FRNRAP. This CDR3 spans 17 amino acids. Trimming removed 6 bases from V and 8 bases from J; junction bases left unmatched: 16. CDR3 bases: TGTGCTAGTGGAACGACCGCCGGGACAGGGGGCTTCTACGGCTACACCTTC. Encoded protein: CASGTTAGTGGFYGYTF. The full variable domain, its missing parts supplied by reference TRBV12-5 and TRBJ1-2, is DARVTQTPRHKVTEMGQEVTMRCQPILGHNTVFWYRQTMMQGLELLAYFRNRAPLDDSGMPKDRFSAEMPDATLATLKIQPSEPRDSAVYFCASGTTAGTGGFYGYTFGSGTRLTVV.

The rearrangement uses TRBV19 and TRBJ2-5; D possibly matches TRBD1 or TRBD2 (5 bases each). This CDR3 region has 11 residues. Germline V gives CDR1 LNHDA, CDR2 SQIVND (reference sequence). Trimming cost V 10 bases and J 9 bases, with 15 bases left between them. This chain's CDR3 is CANGTENAQYF. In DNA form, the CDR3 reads TGTGCCAATGGGACCGAGAACGCCCAGTACTTC.

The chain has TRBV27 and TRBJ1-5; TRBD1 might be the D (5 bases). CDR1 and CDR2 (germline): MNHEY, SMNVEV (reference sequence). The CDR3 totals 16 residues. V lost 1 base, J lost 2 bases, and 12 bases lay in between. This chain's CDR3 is CASSLFSRERNQPQHF. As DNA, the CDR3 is TGTGCCAGCAGTTTATTCTCCAGGGAGCGCAATCAGCCCCAGCATTTT.

CDR3 bases: TGTGCCAGCGGAACGCTACAGGGGGAGACCGGGGAGCTGTTTTTT. Protein product: CASGTLQGETGELFF. V is TRBV7-9 and J is TRBJ2-2; 8 nucleotides line up with TRBD1. The trim removed 8 bases at V and 5 bases at J, leaving 10 bases unmatched. The CDR3 loop spans 15 amino acids. CDR1 SEHNR and CDR2 FQNEAQ come from the germline V gene (reference sequence).

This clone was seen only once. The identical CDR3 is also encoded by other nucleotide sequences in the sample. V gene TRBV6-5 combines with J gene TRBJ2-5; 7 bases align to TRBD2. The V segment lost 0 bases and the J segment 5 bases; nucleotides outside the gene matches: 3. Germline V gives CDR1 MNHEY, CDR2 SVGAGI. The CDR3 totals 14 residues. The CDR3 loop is CASSYSRGGETQYF. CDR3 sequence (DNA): TGTGCCAGCAGTTACTCGAGGGGAGGGGAGACCCAGTACTTC.

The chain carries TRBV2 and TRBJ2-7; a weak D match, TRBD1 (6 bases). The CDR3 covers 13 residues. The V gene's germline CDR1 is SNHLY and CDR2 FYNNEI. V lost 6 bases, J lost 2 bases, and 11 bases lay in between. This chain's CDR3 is CASSQRTAYEQYF. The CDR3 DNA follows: TGTGCCAGCAGCCAACGGACAGCCTACGAGCAGTACTTC.

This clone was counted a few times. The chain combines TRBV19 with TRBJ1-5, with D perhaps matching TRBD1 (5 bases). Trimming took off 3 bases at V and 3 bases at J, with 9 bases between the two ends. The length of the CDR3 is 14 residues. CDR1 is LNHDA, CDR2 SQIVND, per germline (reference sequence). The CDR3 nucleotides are TGTGCCAGTAGTATTTCAGGGTACAATCAGCCCCAGCATTTT. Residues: CASSISGYNQPQHF.

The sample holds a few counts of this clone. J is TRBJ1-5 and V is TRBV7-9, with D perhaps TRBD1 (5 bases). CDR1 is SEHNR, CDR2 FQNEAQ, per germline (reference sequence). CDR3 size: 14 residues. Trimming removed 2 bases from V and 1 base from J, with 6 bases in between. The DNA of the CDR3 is TGTGCCAGCAGCTTAAGGGGAAGCAATCAGCCCCAGCATTTT. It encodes CASSLRGSNQPQHF. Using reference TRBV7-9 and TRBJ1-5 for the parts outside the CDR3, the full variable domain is DTGVSQNPRHKITKRGQNVTFRCDPISEHNRLYWYRQTLGQGPEFLTYFQNEAQLEKSRLLSDRFSAERPKGSFSTLEIQRTEQGDSAMYLCASSLRGSNQPQHFGDGTRLSIL.

CDR3 amino acids: CASSERGSSYNEQFF. The CDR3 nucleotides are TGTGCCAGCAGTGAGCGCGGCAGCTCCTACAATGAGCAGTTCTTC. The gene calls are TRBV2 and TRBJ2-1; D gene unclear. The ends were cut back, 3 bases at V and 0 bases at J, with 9 bases in the middle. From germline, CDR1 is SNHLY and CDR2 FYNNEI. The CDR3 loop spans 15 amino acids.

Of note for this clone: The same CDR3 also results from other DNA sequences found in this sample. In nucleotides, the CDR3 is TGTGCCTGGAGTGGCAATGGCTACACCTTC. Its protein product is CAWSGNGYTF. The gene calls are TRBV30 and TRBJ1-2; D remains unclear. V lost 1 base and J lost 6, with 3 bases in between. Germline values: CDR1 GTSNPN, CDR2 SVGIG (reference sequence). This CDR3 is 10 amino acids long.

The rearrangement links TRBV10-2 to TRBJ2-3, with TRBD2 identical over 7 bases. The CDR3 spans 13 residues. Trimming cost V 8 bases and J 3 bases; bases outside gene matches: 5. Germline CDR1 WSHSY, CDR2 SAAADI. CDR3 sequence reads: CASCSGVTDTQYF. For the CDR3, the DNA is TGCGCCAGCTGCAGCGGGGTTACAGATACGCAGTATTTT.

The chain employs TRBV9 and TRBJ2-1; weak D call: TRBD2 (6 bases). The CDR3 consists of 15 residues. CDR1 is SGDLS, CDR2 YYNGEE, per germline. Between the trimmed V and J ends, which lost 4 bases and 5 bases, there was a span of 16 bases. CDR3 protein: CASSTLSGVDNEQFF. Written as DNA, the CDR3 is TGTGCCAGCAGCACCCTTAGCGGCGTGGACAATGAGCAGTTCTTC. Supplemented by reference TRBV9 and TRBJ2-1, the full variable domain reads DSGVTQTPKHLITATGQRVTLRCSPRSGDLSVYWYQQSLDQGLQFLIQYYNGEERAKGNILERFSAQQFPDLHSELNLSSLELGDSALYFCASSTLSGVDNEQFFGPGTRLTVL.

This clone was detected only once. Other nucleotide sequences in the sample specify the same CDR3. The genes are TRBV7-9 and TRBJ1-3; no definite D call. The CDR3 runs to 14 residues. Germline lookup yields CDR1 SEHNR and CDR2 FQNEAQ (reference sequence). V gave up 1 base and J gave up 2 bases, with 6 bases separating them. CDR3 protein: CASSLDRTGNTIYF. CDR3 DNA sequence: TGTGCCAGCAGCTTAGACCGAACTGGAAACACCATATATTTT.

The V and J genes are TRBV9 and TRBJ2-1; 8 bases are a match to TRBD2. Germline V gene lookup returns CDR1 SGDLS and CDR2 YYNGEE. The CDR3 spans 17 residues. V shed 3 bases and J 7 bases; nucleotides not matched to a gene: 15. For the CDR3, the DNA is TGTGCCAGCAGCGGAAGGGGAGGAGCGAGCGGGAGAAATGAGCAGTTCTTC. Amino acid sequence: CASSGRGGASGRNEQFF. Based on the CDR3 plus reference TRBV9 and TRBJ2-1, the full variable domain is DSGVTQTPKHLITATGQRVTLRCSPRSGDLSVYWYQQSLDQGLQFLIQYYNGEERAKGNILERFSAQQFPDLHSELNLSSLELGDSALYFCASSGRGGASGRNEQFFGPGTRLTVL.

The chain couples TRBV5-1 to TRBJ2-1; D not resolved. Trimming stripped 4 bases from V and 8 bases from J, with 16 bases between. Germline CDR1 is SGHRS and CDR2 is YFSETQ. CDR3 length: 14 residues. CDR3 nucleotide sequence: TGCGCCAGCAGCCCCAACGTCCCGGCACATGAGCAGTTCTTC. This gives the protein CASSPNVPAHEQFF.

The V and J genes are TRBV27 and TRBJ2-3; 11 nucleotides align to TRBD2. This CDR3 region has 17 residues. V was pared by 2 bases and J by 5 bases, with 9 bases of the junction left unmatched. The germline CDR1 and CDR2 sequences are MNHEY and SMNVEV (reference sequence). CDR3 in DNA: TGTGCCAGCAGTTTAAAAAGTCTAGCGGGAGGAATAGATACGCAGTATTTT. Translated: CASSLKSLAGGIDTQYF.

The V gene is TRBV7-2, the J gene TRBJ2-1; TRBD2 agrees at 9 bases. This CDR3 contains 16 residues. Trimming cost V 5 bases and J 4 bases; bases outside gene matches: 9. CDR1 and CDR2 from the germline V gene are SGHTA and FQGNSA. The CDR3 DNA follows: TGTGCCAGCAGCCCCGCTAGCGGGAATACATACAATGAGCAGTTCTTC. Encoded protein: CASSPASGNTYNEQFF.

As DNA, the CDR3 is TGTGCCAGTACGATCTCTGGGGCCAACGTCCTGACTTTC. Its protein product is CASTISGANVLTF. The J gene is TRBJ2-6, the V gene TRBV19; D gene unclear. The CDR3 runs to 13 residues. V lost 7 bases, J lost 0 bases, and 4 bases lay in between. Per the germline V gene, CDR1 is LNHDA and CDR2 is SQIVND (reference sequence).